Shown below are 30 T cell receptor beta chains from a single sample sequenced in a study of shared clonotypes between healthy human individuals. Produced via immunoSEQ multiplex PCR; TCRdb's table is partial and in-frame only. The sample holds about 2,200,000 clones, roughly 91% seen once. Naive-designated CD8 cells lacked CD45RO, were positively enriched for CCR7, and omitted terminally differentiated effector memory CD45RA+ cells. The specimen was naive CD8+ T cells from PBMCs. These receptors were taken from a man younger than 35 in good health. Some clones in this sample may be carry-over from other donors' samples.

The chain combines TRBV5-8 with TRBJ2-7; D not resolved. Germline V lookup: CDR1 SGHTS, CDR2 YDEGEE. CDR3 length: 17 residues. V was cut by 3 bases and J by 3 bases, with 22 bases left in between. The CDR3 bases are TGTGCCAGCAGCTCCAAAACCGGGCCTTCCCCTTTCTACGAGCAGTACTTC. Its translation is CASSSKTGPSPFYEQYF. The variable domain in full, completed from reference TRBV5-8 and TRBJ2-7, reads EAGVTQSPTHLIKTRGQQATLRCSPISGHTSVYWYQQALGLGLQFLLWYDEGEERNRGNFPPRFSGRQFPNYSSELNVNALELEDSALYLCASSSKTGPSPFYEQYFGPGTRLTVT.

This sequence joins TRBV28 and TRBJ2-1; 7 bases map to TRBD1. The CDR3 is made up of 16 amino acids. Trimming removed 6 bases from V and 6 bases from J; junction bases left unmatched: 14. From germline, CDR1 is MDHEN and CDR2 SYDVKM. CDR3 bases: TGTGCCAGCAGGCCCACAGGGGAGCATCCTTTCAATGAGCAGTTCTTC. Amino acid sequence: CASRPTGEHPFNEQFF. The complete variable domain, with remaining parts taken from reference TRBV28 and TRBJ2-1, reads DVKVTQSSRYLVKRTGEKVFLECVQDMDHENMFWYRQDPGLGLRLIYFSYDVKMKEKGDIPEGYSVSREKKERFSLILESASTNQTSMYLCASRPTGEHPFNEQFFGPGTRLTVL.

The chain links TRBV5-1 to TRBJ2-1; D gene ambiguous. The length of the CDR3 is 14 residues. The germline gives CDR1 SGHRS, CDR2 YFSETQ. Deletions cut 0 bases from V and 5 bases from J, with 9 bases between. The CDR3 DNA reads TGCGCCAGCAGCTTGGCAGGAACCAACAATGAGCAGTTCTTC. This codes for CASSLAGTNNEQFF.

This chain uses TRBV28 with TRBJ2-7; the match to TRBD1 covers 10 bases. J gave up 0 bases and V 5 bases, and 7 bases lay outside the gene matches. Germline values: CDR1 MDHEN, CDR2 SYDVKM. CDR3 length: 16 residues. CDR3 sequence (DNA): TGTGCCAGCAGTCCCGGGACAGGGGCCTTCTCCTACGAGCAGTACTTC. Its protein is CASSPGTGAFSYEQYF.

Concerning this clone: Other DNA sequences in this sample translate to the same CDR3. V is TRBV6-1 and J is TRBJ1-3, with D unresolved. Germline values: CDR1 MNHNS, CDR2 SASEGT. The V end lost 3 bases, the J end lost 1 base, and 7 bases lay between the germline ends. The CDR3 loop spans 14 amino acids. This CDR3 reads CASSDLGSGNTIYF. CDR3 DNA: TGTGCCAGCAGTGACTTGGGATCTGGAAACACCATATATTTT.

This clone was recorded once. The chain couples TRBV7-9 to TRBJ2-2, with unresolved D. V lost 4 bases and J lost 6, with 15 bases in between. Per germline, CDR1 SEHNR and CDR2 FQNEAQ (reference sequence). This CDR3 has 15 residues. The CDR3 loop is CASSSRTLRSGELFF. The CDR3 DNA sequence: TGTGCCAGCAGCTCTAGGACGCTAAGGTCCGGGGAGCTGTTTTTT. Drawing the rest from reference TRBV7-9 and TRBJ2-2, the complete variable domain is DTGVSQNPRHKITKRGQNVTFRCDPISEHNRLYWYRQTLGQGPEFLTYFQNEAQLEKSRLLSDRFSAERPKGSFSTLEIQRTEQGDSAMYLCASSSRTLRSGELFFGEGSRLTVL.

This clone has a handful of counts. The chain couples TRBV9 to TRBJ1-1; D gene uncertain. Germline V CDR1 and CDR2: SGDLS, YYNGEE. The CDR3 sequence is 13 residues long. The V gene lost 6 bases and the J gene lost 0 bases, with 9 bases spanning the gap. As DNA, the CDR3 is TGTGCCAGCACCGCTGGGGTGAACACTGAAGCTTTCTTT. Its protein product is CASTAGVNTEAFF. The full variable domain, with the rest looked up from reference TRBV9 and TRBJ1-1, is DSGVTQTPKHLITATGQRVTLRCSPRSGDLSVYWYQQSLDQGLQFLIQYYNGEERAKGNILERFSAQQFPDLHSELNLSSLELGDSALYFCASTAGVNTEAFFGQGTRLTVV.

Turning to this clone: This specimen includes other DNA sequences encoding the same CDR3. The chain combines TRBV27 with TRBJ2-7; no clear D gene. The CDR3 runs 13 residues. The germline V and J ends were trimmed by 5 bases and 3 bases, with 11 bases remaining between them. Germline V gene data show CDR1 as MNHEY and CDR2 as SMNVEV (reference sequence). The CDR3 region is CASSPGSSYEQYF. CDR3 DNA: TGTGCCAGCAGTCCCGGATCCAGCTACGAGCAGTACTTC.

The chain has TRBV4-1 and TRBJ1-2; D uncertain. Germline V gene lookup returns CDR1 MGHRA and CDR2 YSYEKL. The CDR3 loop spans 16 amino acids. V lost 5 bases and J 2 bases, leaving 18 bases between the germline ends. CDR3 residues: CASSVGREGWNYGYTF. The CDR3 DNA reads TGCGCCAGCAGCGTTGGTAGGGAGGGATGGAACTATGGCTACACCTTC.

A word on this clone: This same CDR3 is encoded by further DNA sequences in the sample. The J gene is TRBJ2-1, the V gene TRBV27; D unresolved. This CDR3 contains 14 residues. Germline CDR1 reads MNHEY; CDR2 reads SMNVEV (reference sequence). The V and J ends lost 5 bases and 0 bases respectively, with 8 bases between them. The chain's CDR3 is CASSLFSSYNEQFF. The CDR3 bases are TGTGCCAGCAGTCTTTTTAGCTCCTACAATGAGCAGTTCTTC.

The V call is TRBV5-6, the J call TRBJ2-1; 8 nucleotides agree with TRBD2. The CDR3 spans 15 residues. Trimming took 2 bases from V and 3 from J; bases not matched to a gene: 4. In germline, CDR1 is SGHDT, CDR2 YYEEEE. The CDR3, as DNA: TGTGCCAGCAGCTTTAGCGGGAACCACTACAATGAGCAGTTCTTC. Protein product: CASSFSGNHYNEQFF.

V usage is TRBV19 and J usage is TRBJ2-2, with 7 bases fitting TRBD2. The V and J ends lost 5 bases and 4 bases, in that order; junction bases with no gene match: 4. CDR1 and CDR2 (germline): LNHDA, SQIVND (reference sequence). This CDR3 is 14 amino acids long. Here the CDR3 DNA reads TGTGCCAGTAGTTTAGCGGGTGGCACCGGGGAGCTGTTTTTT. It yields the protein CASSLAGGTGELFF.

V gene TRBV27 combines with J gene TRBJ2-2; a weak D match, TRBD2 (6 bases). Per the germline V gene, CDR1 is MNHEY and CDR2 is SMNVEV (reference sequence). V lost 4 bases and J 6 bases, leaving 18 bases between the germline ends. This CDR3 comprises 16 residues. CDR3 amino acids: CASSSPAGGLSGELFF. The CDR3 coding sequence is TGTGCCAGCAGTTCCCCAGCAGGAGGGCTGTCCGGGGAGCTGTTTTTT.

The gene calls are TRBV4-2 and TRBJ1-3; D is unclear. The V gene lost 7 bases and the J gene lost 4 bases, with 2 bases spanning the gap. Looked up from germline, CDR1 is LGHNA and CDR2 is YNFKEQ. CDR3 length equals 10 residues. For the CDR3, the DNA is TGTGCCAGCATGGGAAACACCATATATTTT. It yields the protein CASMGNTIYF.

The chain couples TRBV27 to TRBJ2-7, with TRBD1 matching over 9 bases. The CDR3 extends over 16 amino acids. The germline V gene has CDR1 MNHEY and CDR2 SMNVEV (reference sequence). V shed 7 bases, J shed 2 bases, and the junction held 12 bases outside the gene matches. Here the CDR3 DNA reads TGTGCCAGCACCGTGGGGACGACAGGGGGAGCCTACGAGCAGTACTTC. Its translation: CASTVGTTGGAYEQYF.

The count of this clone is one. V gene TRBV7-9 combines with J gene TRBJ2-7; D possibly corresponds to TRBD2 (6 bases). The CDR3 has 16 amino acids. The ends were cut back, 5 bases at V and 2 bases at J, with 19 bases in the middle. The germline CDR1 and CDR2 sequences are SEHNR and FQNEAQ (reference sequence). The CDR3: CASSPSTRGTPYEQYF. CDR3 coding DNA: TGTGCCAGCAGCCCCTCAACTCGGGGGACCCCCTACGAGCAGTACTTC.

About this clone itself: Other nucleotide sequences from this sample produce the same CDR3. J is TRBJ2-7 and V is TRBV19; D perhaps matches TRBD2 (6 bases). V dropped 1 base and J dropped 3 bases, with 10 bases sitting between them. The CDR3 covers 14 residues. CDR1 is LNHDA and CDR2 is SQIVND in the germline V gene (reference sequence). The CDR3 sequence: CASSIAGESYEQYF. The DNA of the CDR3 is TGTGCCAGTAGTATAGCGGGAGAGAGCTACGAGCAGTACTTC.

The CDR3 region is CASSPSLLRYNEQFF. CDR3 in DNA: TGTGCCAGCAGCCCCTCCCTGCTACGTTACAATGAGCAGTTCTTC. The chain couples TRBV7-9 to TRBJ2-1, with no clear D. The V gene lost 5 bases and the J gene lost 4 bases, with 15 bases spanning the gap. Per the germline V gene, CDR1 is SEHNR and CDR2 is FQNEAQ (reference sequence). This CDR3 is 15 amino acids long.

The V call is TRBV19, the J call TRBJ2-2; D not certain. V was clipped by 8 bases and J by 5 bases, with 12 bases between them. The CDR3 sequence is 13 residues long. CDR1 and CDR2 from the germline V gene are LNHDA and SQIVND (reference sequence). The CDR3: CASVRGETGELFF. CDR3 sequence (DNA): TGTGCCAGTGTAAGAGGCGAGACCGGGGAGCTGTTTTTT.

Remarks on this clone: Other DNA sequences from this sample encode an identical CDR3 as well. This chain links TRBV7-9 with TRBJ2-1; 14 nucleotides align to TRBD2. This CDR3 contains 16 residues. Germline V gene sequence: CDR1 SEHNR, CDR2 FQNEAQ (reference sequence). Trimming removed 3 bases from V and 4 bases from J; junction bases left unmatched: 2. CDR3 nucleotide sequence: TGTGCCAGCAGCTTGACTAGCGGGAGGGTATACAATGAGCAGTTCTTC. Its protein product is CASSLTSGRVYNEQFF. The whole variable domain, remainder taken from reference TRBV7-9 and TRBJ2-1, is DTGVSQNPRHKITKRGQNVTFRCDPISEHNRLYWYRQTLGQGPEFLTYFQNEAQLEKSRLLSDRFSAERPKGSFSTLEIQRTEQGDSAMYLCASSLTSGRVYNEQFFGPGTRLTVL.

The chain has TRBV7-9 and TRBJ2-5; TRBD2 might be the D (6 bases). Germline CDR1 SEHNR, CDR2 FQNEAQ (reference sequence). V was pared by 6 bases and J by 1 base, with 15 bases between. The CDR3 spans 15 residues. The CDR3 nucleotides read TGTGCCAGCAGGCATTTACGTAGCGGCCAAGAGACCCAGTACTTC. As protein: CASRHLRSGQETQYF.

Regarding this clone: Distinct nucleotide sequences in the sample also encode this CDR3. The CDR3 nucleotides read TGTGCCAGCAGTTTTTCTAGGGGGAATCAGCCCCAGCATTTT. Translating it yields CASSFSRGNQPQHF. The V gene is TRBV27, the J gene TRBJ1-5; perhaps TRBD1 as D (6 bases). Between the trimmed V and J ends, which lost 3 bases and 4 bases, there was a span of 10 bases. Germline loops: CDR1 MNHEY, CDR2 SMNVEV (reference sequence). This CDR3 has 14 residues.

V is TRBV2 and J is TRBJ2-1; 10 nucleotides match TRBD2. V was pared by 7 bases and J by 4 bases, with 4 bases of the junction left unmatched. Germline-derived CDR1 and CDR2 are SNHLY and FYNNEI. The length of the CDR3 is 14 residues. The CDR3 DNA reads TGTGCCAGCACTAGCGGGAGAACGTACAATGAGCAGTTCTTC. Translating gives CASTSGRTYNEQFF.

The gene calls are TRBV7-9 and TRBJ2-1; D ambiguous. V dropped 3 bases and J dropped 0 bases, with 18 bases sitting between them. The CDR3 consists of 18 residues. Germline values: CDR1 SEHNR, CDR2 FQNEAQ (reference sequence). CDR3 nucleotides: TGTGCCAGCAGCTTCCCAACTCTTGGACCCTCCTCCTACAATGAGCAGTTCTTC. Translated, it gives CASSFPTLGPSSYNEQFF.

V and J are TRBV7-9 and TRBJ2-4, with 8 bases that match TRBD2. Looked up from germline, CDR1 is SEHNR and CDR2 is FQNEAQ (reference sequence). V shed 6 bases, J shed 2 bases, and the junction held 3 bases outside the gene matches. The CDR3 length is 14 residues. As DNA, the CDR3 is TGTGCCAGCAGTACTAGCGGATCCAAAAACATTCAGTACTTC. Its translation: CASSTSGSKNIQYF.

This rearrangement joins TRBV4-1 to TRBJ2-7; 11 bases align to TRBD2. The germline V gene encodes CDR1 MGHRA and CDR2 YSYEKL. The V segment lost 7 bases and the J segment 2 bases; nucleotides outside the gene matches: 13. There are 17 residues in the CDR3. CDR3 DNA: TGCGCCAGCACCCCAAGGCTAGCGGGAGGACATACCTACGAGCAGTACTTC. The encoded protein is CASTPRLAGGHTYEQYF.

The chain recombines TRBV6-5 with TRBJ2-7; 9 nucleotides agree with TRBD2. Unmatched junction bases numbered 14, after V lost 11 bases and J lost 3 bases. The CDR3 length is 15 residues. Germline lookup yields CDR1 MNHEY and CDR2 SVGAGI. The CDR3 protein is CAGQNAGLADYEQYF. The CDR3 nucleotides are TGTGCCGGGCAGAACGCGGGACTAGCAGACTACGAGCAGTACTTC.

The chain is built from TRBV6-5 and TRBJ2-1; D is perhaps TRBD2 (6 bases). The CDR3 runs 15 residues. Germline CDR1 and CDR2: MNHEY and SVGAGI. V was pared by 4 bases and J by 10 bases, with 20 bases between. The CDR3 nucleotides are TGTGCCAGCAGTTCCCCGATTAGCGGCCACCCCGAGCAGTTCTTC. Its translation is CASSSPISGHPEQFF.

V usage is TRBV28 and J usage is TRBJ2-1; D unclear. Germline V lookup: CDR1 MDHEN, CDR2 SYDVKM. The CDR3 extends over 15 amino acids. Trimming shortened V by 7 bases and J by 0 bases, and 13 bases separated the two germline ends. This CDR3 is CASIESQSSYNEQFF. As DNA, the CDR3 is TGTGCCAGCATCGAGTCTCAGAGCTCCTACAATGAGCAGTTCTTC.

CDR3 in DNA: TGTGCCAGCAGCTTAGTTCAGCGGACTGAAGCTTTCTTT. Its translation is CASSLVQRTEAFF. The chain has TRBV7-6 and TRBJ1-1; no reliable D call. The CDR3 is 13 residues long. CDR1 SGHVS and CDR2 FNYEAQ come from the germline V gene. The ends were cut back, 1 base at V and 5 bases at J, with 8 bases in the middle.